This T cell receptor beta chain was captured by sequencing in a study of cytomegalovirus exposure and HLA in healthy donors (dated by TCRdb to between 2016 and 2019). Looking at the study overall: In an earlier analysis of some 610 of the donors, around 300 Gb of sequence data and 100 million or so unique TCR beta sequences from approximately 180 million T cells were reported. An early release covering just under 650 HLA-typed donors comprised 250 to 350 gigabases of sequencing data and around 86 million unique TCR sequences. The genetic ancestry cluster associated with self-reported Caucasian donors included 80% to 90% of the roughly 410 genotyped donors. The study was designed to test whether signatures of past pathogen exposure could be identified by cataloging public T cell receptors. The T cell repertoires of roughly 660 subjects were profiled by immunosequencing and related to cytomegalovirus serostatus. Along with the roughly 710-subject first cohort, a separate validation cohort of around 110 different subjects was used. The study combined high-throughput TCR immunosequencing, statistical association of individual TCRs with disease status, and machine learning to predict cytomegalovirus infection status. A later analysis re-examined previously published TCR beta repertoires from 500 to 700 donors and added high-resolution HLA genotyping to investigate patterns of TCR occurrence. Rather than drawing on any new phenotypic data, the later analysis identified candidate immune exposures from TCR beta sequences and the way those sequences occurred across donors. In an earlier analysis of 500 to 650 of the donors, high-throughput TCR beta sequencing was used to judge whether each TCR beta V gene segment behaved as functional or pseudogenic. Donor age, sex, ethnicity and CMV serostatus were collected together with the repertoire data. A later genetic analysis took genome-wide SNP genotypes for 398 of the 666 donors and used that subset as a discovery cohort. All discovery cohort repertoires had been generated using a single sequencing platform. HLA typing included class I and class II loci at four-digit resolution. Typing coverage differed by locus: A, B, C, DRB1 and DQB1 were typed in about 620-630 donors, DQA1 in approximately 520, DPA1 in 600 to 610, and DPB1 in approximately 450. Roughly five DR-DQ haplotypes were handled as single units for association and clustering because linkage in the cohort was strong. Across about 370 genotyped donors of the cohort, an average of approximately 220,000 unique TCR beta nucleotide sequences per donor were sequenced, and roughly a sixth of those sequences were non-productive. The paper's findings and limits, for the study overall: Across donors, most TCR sequences were observed very rarely, whereas some public TCRs were present in many individuals. When HLA alleles, especially DR and DQ, strongly co-occurred, attributing TCR associations to individual alleles was difficult. A total of some 180 TCR beta chains were listed by the study as associated with cytomegalovirus. An association between a missense DCLRE1C variant and V-gene and J-gene trimming of TCR beta chains was found in a later genetic analysis and replicated in an independent cohort. Around 16 rarely observed V segments, including chromosome 9 orphons, were excluded from the earlier analysis of some 590 of the donors because counts were too low. The sequencing pipeline was judged likely to have produced a cluster of highly shared sequence variants as a technical artifact. It was suggested by the authors that the approach could potentially be generalized to other disease states and immunological phenotypes. Because some donors lacked HLA typing at each locus, the association tests relied only on the typed subset. In a later analysis, several top co-occurrence clusters were reported to appear linked to parvovirus B19, influenza, CMV and Epstein-Barr virus. At a false discovery rate of 0.05, a later analysis linked approximately 18,000 TCR beta sequences to specific HLA alleles. A further reported finding was that TCR beta sequences accurately predicted the HLA-A and HLA-B alleles for most subjects in the first cohort. In a later analysis, HLA-associated TCR beta chains showed more clonal expansion and lower generation probabilities than non-associated chains that were equally common. A later analysis found that most CMV-associated TCR beta chains appeared HLA-restricted, with HLA associations seemingly driven largely by CMV exposure. An earlier analysis of around 600 of the donors showed that most TCR beta V segments appeared in productive rearrangements either about 87% or about 30% of the time, which broadly matched IMGT annotations. In vitro tests confirmed that a few of the cytomegalovirus-associated TCR beta chains recognize cytomegalovirus antigens. A later genetic analysis reported fewer N-insertions in productive TCRs among donors in an Asian-associated ancestry cluster than the roughly 650-donor mean. The 87-base-pair reads could not distinguish some IMGT-functional V segments, including TRBV6-2 and TRBV6-3, so those segments were excluded. The classifier was reported to diagnose cytomegalovirus status with high specificity and sensitivity in both the original and validation cohorts. According to a later analysis, TCR association rates differed among HLA loci, with DRB1 alleles showing the most associated TCRs and HLA-C alleles showing the fewest. Only TCR beta chains were sequenced in this cohort, and the absence of alpha or paired-chain data limited detectable features. For the cohort, immune exposure information was limited to CMV serostatus. The presence/absence analyses assumed that sequencing depth was roughly uniform across donors, and that assumption may not be true. Correlated functional status among segregating V segments might reflect linkage disequilibrium, but an unknown experimental factor could not be ruled out.

In total, approximately 690 healthy bone marrow donors made up the cohort. At the time of sampling, every cohort member was nominally healthy, though immune exposures that went unrecorded were likely present. The donor was CMV seronegative and belonged to the group of 352 seronegative cohort members. Every donor gave a peripheral blood sample, and the peripheral blood mononuclear cells from that sample were used for TCR beta sequencing. Genomic DNA extraction from the blood cell samples was performed with the Qiagen DNeasy Blood Extraction Kit. In regard to this clone: Its cognate antigen has yet to be identified. Per-base quality was not reported, and no clone a single base away is much larger than it.

According to the germline V gene (reference sequence), CDR1 reads MNHEY and CDR2 reads SMNVEV. Deletion took 6 bases off V and 6 bases off J, with a span of 17 bases between the germline ends. From the cysteine through the phenylalanine, the CDR3 covers 15 amino acids. The entry retains the CDR3 DNA only, 45 bases that are in frame from base 1. The library was generated by the immunoSEQ multiplex PCR assay. The multiplex PCR relied on a mix of 60 forward primers for TCR Vbeta segments and 13 reverse primers for TCR Jbeta segments. The CDR3 region of rearranged TCR beta genes was amplified from genomic DNA with a multiplex PCR assay. On the Illumina HiSeq System, the amplified TCR beta libraries were sequenced as 87-base-pair reads. The published analysis was carried out like this. Across the 500 to 700 repertoires, a later analysis counted 80 million or so unique TCR beta chains, approximately 10 million of which were shared by at least two donors. A nearest-neighbor algorithm error-corrected the raw reads and collapsed the reads into unique sequences, merging closely related sequences to remove PCR and sequencing errors. To assign V, D and J gene segments, CDR3 sequences were aligned to IMGT reference sequences. Each retained sequence needed at least a six-nucleotide match to both a V gene segment and a J gene segment. A rearrangement counted as productive if the CDR3 had no stop codons and remained in frame with V and J, and every other rearrangement counted as non-productive. Following IMGT convention, CDR3 was defined as the stretch from the second conserved V-encoded cysteine up to the conserved J-encoded phenylalanine. In an earlier analysis of around 540 of the donors, sequences lacking an unambiguous match to a single V gene segment were excluded. In an earlier analysis of approximately 590 of the donors, V segments were called functional above 56.7% productive rearrangements and were called segregating when the between-donor standard deviation exceeded 5%. A statistical classification framework was built for diagnosing cytomegalovirus status from the catalog of TCR beta chain sequences. V and J gene assignment, in a later analysis, came from comparing TCR nucleotide sequences with IMGT/GENE-DB human TR gene sequences. The TCRdist pipeline was used in a later analysis to assign CDR3 sequences and most-parsimonious VDJ recombination scenarios. In a later analysis, each TCR beta chain was defined by its CDR3 amino acid sequence together with its V-gene family, and reads lacking a unique V-gene family were excluded. As a way to deal with suspected cross-contamination and a sequencing artifact, a later analysis dropped 640 or so nucleotide sequences that were highly shared and had low generation probability. In a later analysis, a clonal expansion index was calculated for each public chain from normalized within-repertoire ranks of inferred template counts. In a later analysis, generation probabilities were computed with a VDJ recombination model fitted to out-of-frame rearrangements, and the resulting probabilities were checked against IGoR. In a later analysis, TCR-TCR, TCR-HLA and TCR-CMV co-occurrence was scored with hypergeometric tests, and a repertoire-size bias correction was applied to TCR pairs. False discovery rates were estimated in a later analysis by permuting HLA or CMV assignments 20 times. In a later analysis, co-occurring TCRs were grouped with DBSCAN, and TCRdist sequence similarity was added when clustering was performed within HLA-allele-positive subsets. Co-occurrence clustering excluded repertoires with fewer than 30,000 or more than 120,000 public chains, plus five with anomalous nucleotide sharing. Drawn from immuneACCESS, this table holds only the in-frame rearrangements with V and J called that TCRdb kept. Clones are partly lost; checked studies trace under half to an unresolved V gene and leave the rest unexplained. V and J calls and clone size are given by that table; D and trimming were obtained from the DNA. Within this sample are 310,000 or so clones, with around 90% of them counted one time only. The ten most abundant clones make up about 2.5% of the sample.

The TCR comes from a woman in her late teens or twenties in good health and CMV-seronegative. Sequencing was carried out using PBMCs. The rearrangement combines TRBV27 with TRBJ2-2; the D gene is possibly TRBD1, with 5 bases matching. The CDR3 region: CASSRGQEESGELFF. The DNA is TGTGCCAGCAGCCGAGGACAAGAGGAATCCGGGGAGCTGTTTTTT.